Below are 21 T cell receptor beta chains sequenced from a single sample in a study of T cell responses to AZD1222 COVID-19 vaccine (dated by TCRdb to about 2021). This specimen's time point label, per the study, means: baseline before first vaccination. The library was obtained by the immunoSEQ multiplex PCR assay. The table comes from immuneACCESS by way of TCRdb, which keeps in-frame sequences with V and J called. Part of the clones is missing from these tables; in studies checked, under half for an unresolved V gene and the rest for unknown reasons. The sample has roughly 100,000 clones on record, roughly 91% of them singletons. Of the sample, roughly 9.2% falls within the top ten clones. Sample: peripheral blood, taken on day 0 of AZD1222 vaccination. The receptors shown here come from an adult in good health.

This chain connects TRBV6-6 to TRBJ2-7; D is perhaps TRBD1 (6 bases). V lost 0 bases to trimming and J lost 5 bases, with 11 bases between them. The germline V gene has CDR1 MNHNY and CDR2 SVGAGI (reference sequence). This CDR3 is 14 amino acids long. This CDR3 is CASSYSGQYHEQYF. The DNA for the CDR3 is TGTGCCAGCAGTTACTCCGGACAGTACCACGAGCAGTACTTC.

The genes are TRBV14 and TRBJ2-1; 12 bases align to TRBD2. Germline V lookup: CDR1 SGHDN, CDR2 FVKESK. CDR3 length: 15 amino acids. J lost 7 bases, V lost 4 bases, and 5 bases had no gene match. CDR3 sequence reads: CASSPLAGGVNEQFF. In nucleotides, the CDR3 is TGTGCCAGCAGCCCCCTAGCGGGAGGGGTGAATGAGCAGTTCTTC.

CDR3 nucleotides: TGTGCCAGCAGTCCAGGGGAATGGAATGAGCAGTTCTTC. Its protein product is CASSPGEWNEQFF. The rearrangement uses TRBV9 and TRBJ2-1, with TRBD1 as a possible D gene (6 bases). V dropped 5 bases and J dropped 7 bases, with 13 bases sitting between them. CDR1 is SGDLS, CDR2 YYNGEE, per germline. The CDR3 consists of 13 residues. The entire variable domain, with the rest obtained from reference TRBV9 and TRBJ2-1, is as follows: DSGVTQTPKHLITATGQRVTLRCSPRSGDLSVYWYQQSLDQGLQFLIQYYNGEERAKGNILERFSAQQFPDLHSELNLSSLELGDSALYFCASSPGEWNEQFFGPGTRLTVL.

The chain couples TRBV6-5 to TRBJ2-4, with D possibly matching TRBD1 (6 bases). Germline CDR1 and CDR2: MNHEY and SVGAGI. The CDR3 loop spans 13 amino acids. V dropped 6 bases and J dropped 4 bases, with 10 bases sitting between them. In DNA form, the CDR3 reads TGTGCCAGCAGACCAACAGGGAAAAACATTCAGTACTTC. Amino acid sequence: CASRPTGKNIQYF.

CDR3 residues: CASSQTGGLSNEQFF. CDR3 nucleotide sequence: TGTGCCAGCAGTCAGACAGGGGGATTGAGCAATGAGCAGTTCTTC. The J gene is TRBJ2-1, the V gene TRBV28, with 9 bases lining up with TRBD1. The CDR3 is made up of 15 amino acids. CDR1 is MDHEN and CDR2 is SYDVKM in the germline V gene. V was pared by 5 bases and J by 6 bases, with 8 bases of the junction left unmatched.

The V gene is TRBV5-1, the J gene TRBJ2-3; D gene uncertain. V was cut by 4 bases and J by 4 bases, with 16 bases left in between. The V gene's germline CDR1 is SGHRS and CDR2 YFSETQ. This CDR3 has 15 amino acids. The CDR3 coding sequence is TGCGCCAGCAGCGGACCGCAGGTTTCATCAGATACGCAGTATTTT. It encodes CASSGPQVSSDTQYF.

This rearrangement joins TRBV6-5 to TRBJ2-3; D might be TRBD2 (5 bases). V was pared by 6 bases and J by 0 bases, with 10 bases between. CDR3 length: 14 amino acids. From germline, CDR1 is MNHEY and CDR2 SVGAGI. DNA for the CDR3: TGTGCCAGCAGAAGCGGATCTAGCACAGATACGCAGTATTTT. It yields the protein CASRSGSSTDTQYF.

The V call is TRBV28, the J call TRBJ1-5; 7 bases align to TRBD1. The CDR3 has 14 residues. In germline, CDR1 is MDHEN, CDR2 SYDVKM. V dropped 3 bases and J dropped 5; count of bases not matched to a gene: 4. Written as DNA, the CDR3 is TGTGCCAGCAGTTTGGGACAGCTTTATCAGCCCCAGCATTTT. Translated, it gives CASSLGQLYQPQHF.

This chain connects TRBV5-4 to TRBJ2-1; the D gene is possibly TRBD2 (6 bases). The CDR3 extends over 14 amino acids. Germline CDR1 and CDR2: SGHNT and YYREEE (reference sequence). V was pared by 2 bases and J by 9 bases, with 15 bases between. CDR3 loop: CASSFPILATEQFF. CDR3 bases: TGTGCCAGCAGCTTCCCTATACTAGCTACTGAGCAGTTCTTC.

The chain is built from TRBV11-3 and TRBJ2-2; 9 bases are a match to TRBD2. V lost 3 bases to trimming and J lost 7 bases; unmatched junction nucleotides: 3. CDR3 length equals 14 residues. Germline values: CDR1 SGHNT, CDR2 YENEEA. The CDR3 loop is CASSFSGSIGELFF. DNA for the CDR3: TGTGCCAGCAGCTTTAGCGGGAGTATCGGGGAGCTGTTTTTT.

The chain combines TRBV10-3 with TRBJ1-1; a possible D gene is TRBD1 (5 bases). This CDR3 is built from 15 residues. V lost 2 bases and J 0 bases, leaving 10 bases between the germline ends. Germline V lookup: CDR1 ENHRY, CDR2 SYGVKD. The DNA for the CDR3 is TGTGCCATCAGTGAGCCAGGGTTTTTGAACACTGAAGCTTTCTTT. It is translated as CAISEPGFLNTEAFF.

The chain couples TRBV7-3 to TRBJ2-1; 10 positions agree with TRBD2. CDR1 and CDR2 (germline): SGHTA, FQGTGA. There are 17 residues in the CDR3. The V segment lost 1 base and the J segment 8 bases; nucleotides outside the gene matches: 11. The chain's CDR3 is CASSLIVASGSWDEQFF. The CDR3 nucleotides are TGTGCCAGCAGCTTAATTGTGGCTAGCGGGAGCTGGGATGAGCAGTTCTTC.

This chain uses TRBV7-9 with TRBJ1-2; D may be TRBD1 (5 bases). V was clipped by 0 bases and J by 8 bases, with 13 bases between them. The CDR3 totals 14 residues. CDR1 SEHNR and CDR2 FQNEAQ come from the germline V gene (reference sequence). The CDR3 nucleotides read TGTGCCAGCAGCTTAGCGCAACAGGCCCGCGGCTACACCTTC. Encoded protein: CASSLAQQARGYTF.

The chain is built from TRBV2 and TRBJ1-5, with D tentatively TRBD1 (6 bases). The V end lost 2 bases, the J end lost 7 bases, and 18 bases lay between the germline ends. CDR1 is SNHLY and CDR2 is FYNNEI in the germline V gene. The CDR3 sequence is 16 residues long. CDR3 amino acids: CASSESSAGVRQPQHF. The CDR3 DNA follows: TGTGCCAGCAGTGAATCGTCGGCAGGGGTCCGGCAGCCCCAGCATTTT.

V gene TRBV24-1 combines with J gene TRBJ2-1; the match to TRBD2 covers 11 bases. The CDR3 is made up of 15 amino acids. Unmatched junction bases numbered 9, after V lost 9 bases and J lost 6 bases. The V gene's germline CDR1 is KGHDR and CDR2 SFDVKD. For the CDR3, the DNA is TGTGCCACCGGGGGGATAGCGGGAGGGCCCAATGAGCAGTTCTTC. Amino acids: CATGGIAGGPNEQFF.

This clone was counted once. The gene calls are TRBV7-2 and TRBJ2-1, with 14 bases lining up with TRBD2. V was pared by 5 bases and J by 6 bases, with 9 bases of the junction left unmatched. CDR1 SGHTA and CDR2 FQGNSA come from the germline V gene. The CDR3 consists of 17 residues. CDR3 DNA: TGTGCCAGCAGCCCACCGGGACTAGCGGGAGCTTTCAATGAGCAGTTCTTC. It yields the protein CASSPPGLAGAFNEQFF.

V is TRBV5-4 and J is TRBJ2-3, with 7 nucleotides matching TRBD1. Germline trimming cut 1 base from V and 4 bases from J; bases unmatched to any gene: 6. The CDR3 contains 15 residues. Germline loops: CDR1 SGHNT, CDR2 YYREEE (reference sequence). DNA of the CDR3: TGTGCCAGCAGCTTGCAGGGGGTGAAGGCAGATACGCAGTATTTT. Amino acids: CASSLQGVKADTQYF.

The chain links TRBV3-1 (or the pseudogene TRBV3-2) to TRBJ1-1; perhaps TRBD1 as D (6 bases). This CDR3 is 14 amino acids long. Trimming took off 2 bases at V and 1 base at J, with 8 bases between the two ends. Per the germline V gene, CDR1 is LGHDT and CDR2 is YNNKEL (reference sequence). The CDR3 DNA sequence: TGTGCCAGCAGCCAAAGGGGGGCGAACACTGAAGCTTTCTTT. Protein product: CASSQRGANTEAFF.

The V call is TRBV5-1, the J call TRBJ1-2; 9 bases are a match to TRBD1. The CDR3 sequence is 16 residues long. Germline V gives CDR1 SGHRS, CDR2 YFSETQ. Trimming took 4 bases from V and 2 from J; bases not matched to a gene: 9. DNA of the CDR3: TGCGCCAGCAGCCTGGGACAGGGATCCTTCAACTATGGCTACACCTTC. Translated, it gives CASSLGQGSFNYGYTF.

The V call is TRBV3-1 (or the pseudogene TRBV3-2), the J call TRBJ2-1, with a weak D call TRBD2 (6 bases). The CDR3 loop spans 13 amino acids. The germline V and J ends were trimmed by 4 bases and 10 bases, with 14 bases remaining between them. Germline V gene data show CDR1 as LGHDT and CDR2 as YNNKEL (reference sequence). CDR3 sequence (DNA): TGTGCCAGCAGCCTCTCCCTAGCGTGGGAGCAGTTCTTC. Its protein product is CASSLSLAWEQFF.

The chain links TRBV5-1 to TRBJ2-5; D may be TRBD1 or TRBD2 (5 bases each). The CDR3 loop spans 15 amino acids. V was cut by 0 bases and J by 5 bases, with 14 bases left in between. Germline values: CDR1 SGHRS, CDR2 YFSETQ. DNA of the CDR3: TGCGCCAGCAGCTTGGTTGCGGGCAAGGGGGAGACCCAGTACTTC. This sequence encodes CASSLVAGKGETQYF. The full variable domain, with the rest looked up from reference TRBV5-1 and TRBJ2-5, is KAGVTQTPRYLIKTRGQQVTLSCSPISGHRSVSWYQQTPGQGLQFLFEYFSETQRNKGNFPGRFSGRQFSNSRSEMNVSTLELGDSALYLCASSLVAGKGETQYFGPGTRLLVL.